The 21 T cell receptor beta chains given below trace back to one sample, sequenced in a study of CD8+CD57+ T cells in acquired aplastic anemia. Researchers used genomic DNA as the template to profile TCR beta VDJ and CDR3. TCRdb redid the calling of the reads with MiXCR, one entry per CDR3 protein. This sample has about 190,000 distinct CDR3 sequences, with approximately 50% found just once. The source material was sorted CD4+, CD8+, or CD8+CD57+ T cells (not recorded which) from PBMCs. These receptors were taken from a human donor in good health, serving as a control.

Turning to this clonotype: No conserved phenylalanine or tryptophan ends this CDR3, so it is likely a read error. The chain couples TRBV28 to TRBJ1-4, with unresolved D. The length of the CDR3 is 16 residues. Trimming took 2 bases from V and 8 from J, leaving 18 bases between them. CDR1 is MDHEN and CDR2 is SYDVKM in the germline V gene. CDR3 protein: CASSLGGSGSGEKLFL. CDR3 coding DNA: TGTGCCAGCAGTTTAGGAGGATCGGGGAGTGGCGAAAAACTGTTTCTT.

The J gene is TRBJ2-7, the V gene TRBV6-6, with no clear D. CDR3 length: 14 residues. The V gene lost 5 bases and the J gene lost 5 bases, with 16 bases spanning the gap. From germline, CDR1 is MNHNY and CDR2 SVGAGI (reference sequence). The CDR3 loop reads CASSEEWVTHEQYF. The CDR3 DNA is TGTGCCAGCAGTGAAGAGTGGGTGACCCACGAGCAGTACTTC.

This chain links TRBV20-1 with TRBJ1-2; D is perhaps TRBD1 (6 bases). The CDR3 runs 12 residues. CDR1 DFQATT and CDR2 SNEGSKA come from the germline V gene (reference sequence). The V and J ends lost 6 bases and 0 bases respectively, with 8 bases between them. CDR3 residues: CSAPGANYGYTF. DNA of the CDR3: TGCAGTGCCCCAGGGGCTAACTATGGCTACACCTTC.

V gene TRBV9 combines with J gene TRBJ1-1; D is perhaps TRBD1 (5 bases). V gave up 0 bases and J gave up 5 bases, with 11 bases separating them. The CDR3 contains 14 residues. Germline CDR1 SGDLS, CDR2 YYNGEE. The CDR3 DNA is TGTGCCAGCAGCGTAGCAGGGTTGAGTACTGAAGCTTTCTTT. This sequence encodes CASSVAGLSTEAFF. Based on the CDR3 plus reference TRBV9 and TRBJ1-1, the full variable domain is DSGVTQTPKHLITATGQRVTLRCSPRSGDLSVYWYQQSLDQGLQFLIQYYNGEERAKGNILERFSAQQFPDLHSELNLSSLELGDSALYFCASSVAGLSTEAFFGQGTRLTVV.

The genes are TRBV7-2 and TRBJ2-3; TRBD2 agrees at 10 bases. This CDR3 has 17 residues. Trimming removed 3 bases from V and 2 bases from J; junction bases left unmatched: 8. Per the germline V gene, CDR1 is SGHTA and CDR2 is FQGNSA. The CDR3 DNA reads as TGTGCCAGCAGCTTTAGCGGGGGGACCCCCCACACAGATACGCAGTATTTT. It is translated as CASSFSGGTPHTDTQYF.

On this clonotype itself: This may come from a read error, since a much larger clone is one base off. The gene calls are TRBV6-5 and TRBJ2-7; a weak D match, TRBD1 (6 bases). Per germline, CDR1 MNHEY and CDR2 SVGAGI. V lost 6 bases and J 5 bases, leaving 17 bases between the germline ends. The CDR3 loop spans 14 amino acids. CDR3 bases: TGTGCCAGCAGATACGGGACAAGGGGTAACGAGCAGTACTTC. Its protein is CASRYGTRGNEQYF.

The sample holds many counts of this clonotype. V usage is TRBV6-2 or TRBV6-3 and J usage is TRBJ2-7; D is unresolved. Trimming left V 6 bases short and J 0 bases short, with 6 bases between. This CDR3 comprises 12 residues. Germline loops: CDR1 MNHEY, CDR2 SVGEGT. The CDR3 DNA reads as TGTGCCAGCAGCCGTCTCTCCTACGAGCAGTACTTC. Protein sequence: CASSRLSYEQYF.

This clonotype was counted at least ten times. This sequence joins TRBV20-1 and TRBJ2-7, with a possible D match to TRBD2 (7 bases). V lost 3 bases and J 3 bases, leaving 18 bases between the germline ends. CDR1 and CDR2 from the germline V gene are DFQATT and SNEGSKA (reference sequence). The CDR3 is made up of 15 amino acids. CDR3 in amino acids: CSARGAGRELYEQYF. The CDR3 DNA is TGCAGTGCTAGGGGGGCAGGGCGGGAGCTCTACGAGCAGTACTTC.

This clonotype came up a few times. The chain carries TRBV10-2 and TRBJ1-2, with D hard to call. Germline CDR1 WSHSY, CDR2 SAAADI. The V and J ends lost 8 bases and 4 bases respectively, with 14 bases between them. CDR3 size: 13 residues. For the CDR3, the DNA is TGCGCCAGCTACGCAGCCGGGATCTATGGCTACACCTTC. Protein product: CASYAAGIYGYTF.

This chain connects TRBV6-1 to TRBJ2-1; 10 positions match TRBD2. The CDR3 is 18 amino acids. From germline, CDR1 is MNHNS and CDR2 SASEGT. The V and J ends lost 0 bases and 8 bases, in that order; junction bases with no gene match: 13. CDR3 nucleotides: TGTGCCAGCAGTGAAGCGCTTCGGGCTAGCGGGGGATCCGATGAGCAGTTCTTC. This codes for CASSEALRASGGSDEQFF.

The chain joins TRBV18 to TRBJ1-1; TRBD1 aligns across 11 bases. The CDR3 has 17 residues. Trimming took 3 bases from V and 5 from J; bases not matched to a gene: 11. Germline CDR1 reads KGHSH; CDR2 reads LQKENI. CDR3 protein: CASSPPNPGQGGTEAFF. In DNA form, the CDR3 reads TGTGCCAGCTCACCGCCAAACCCGGGACAGGGGGGAACTGAAGCTTTCTTT.

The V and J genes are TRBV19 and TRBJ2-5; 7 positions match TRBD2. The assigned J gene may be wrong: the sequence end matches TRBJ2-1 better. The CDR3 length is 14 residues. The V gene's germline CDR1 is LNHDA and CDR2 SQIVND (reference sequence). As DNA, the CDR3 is TGTGCCAGTAGTATGGGCAGCGGGGTTGATGAGCAGTTCTTC. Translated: CASSMGSGVDEQFF.

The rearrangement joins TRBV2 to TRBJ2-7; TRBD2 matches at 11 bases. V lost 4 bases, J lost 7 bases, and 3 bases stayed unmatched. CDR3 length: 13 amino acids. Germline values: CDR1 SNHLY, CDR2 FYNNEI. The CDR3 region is CASSVRTSGEQYF. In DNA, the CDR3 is TGTGCCAGCAGTGTCCGGACTAGCGGGGAGCAGTACTTC.

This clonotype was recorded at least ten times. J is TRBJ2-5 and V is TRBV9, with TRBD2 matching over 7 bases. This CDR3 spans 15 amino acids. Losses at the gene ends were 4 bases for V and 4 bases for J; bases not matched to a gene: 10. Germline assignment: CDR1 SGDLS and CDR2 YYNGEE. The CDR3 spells CASSPMPGGTETQYF. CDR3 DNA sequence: TGTGCCAGCAGCCCGATGCCCGGGGGGACAGAGACCCAGTACTTC.

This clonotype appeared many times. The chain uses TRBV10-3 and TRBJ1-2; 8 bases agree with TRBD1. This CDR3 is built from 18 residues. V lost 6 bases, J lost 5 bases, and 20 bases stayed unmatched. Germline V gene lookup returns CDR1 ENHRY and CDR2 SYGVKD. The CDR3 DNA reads TGTGCCATCAGCGACAGGATGGCAGGGGGCTCCGACCCTTATGGCTACACCTTC. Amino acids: CAISDRMAGGSDPYGYTF.

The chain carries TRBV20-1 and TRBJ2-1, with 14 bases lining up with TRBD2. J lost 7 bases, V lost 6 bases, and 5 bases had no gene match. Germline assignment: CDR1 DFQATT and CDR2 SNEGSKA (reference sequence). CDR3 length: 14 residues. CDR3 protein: CSASTSGGANEQFF. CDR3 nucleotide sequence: TGCAGTGCCTCGACTAGCGGGGGGGCAAATGAGCAGTTCTTC.

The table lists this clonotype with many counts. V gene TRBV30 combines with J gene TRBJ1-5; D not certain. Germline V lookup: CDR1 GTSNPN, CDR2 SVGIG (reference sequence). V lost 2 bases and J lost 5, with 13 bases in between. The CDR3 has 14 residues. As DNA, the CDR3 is TGTGCCTGGAGTATCTTAGGTACCGATCAGCCCCAGCATTTT. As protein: CAWSILGTDQPQHF.

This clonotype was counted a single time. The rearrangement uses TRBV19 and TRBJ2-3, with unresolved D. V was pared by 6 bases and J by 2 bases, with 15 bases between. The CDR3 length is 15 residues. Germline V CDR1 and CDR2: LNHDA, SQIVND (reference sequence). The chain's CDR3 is CASSDGARLTDTQYF. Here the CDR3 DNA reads TGTGCCAGTAGCGACGGCGCGAGACTCACAGATACGCAGTATTTT.

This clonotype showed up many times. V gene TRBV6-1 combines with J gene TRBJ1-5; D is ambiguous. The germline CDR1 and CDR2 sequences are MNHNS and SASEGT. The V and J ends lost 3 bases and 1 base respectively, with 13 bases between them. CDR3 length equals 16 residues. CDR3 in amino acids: CASSESSARSNQPQHF. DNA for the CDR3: TGTGCCAGCAGTGAGTCGTCGGCTAGGAGCAATCAGCCCCAGCATTTT.

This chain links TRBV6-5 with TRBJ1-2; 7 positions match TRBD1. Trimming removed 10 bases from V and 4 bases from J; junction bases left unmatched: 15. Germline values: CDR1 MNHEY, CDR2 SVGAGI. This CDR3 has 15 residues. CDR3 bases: TGTGCCACCACTCCGAACAGGGGTATGAGCTATGGCTACACCTTC. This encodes CATTPNRGMSYGYTF.

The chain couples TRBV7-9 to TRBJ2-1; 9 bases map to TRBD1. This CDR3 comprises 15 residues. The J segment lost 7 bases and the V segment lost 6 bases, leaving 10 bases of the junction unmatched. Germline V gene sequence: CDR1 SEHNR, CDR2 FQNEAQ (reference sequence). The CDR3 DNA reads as TGTGCCAGCAGTAGCGGTAGGGACAGGGCTAATGAGCAGTTCTTC. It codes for CASSSGRDRANEQFF.